The text below deals with one T cell receptor (beta chain). Antigen: not known. There are 14 residues in the CDR3. V dropped 6 bases and J dropped 6; count of bases not matched to a gene: 11. Time point meaning: newly diagnosed GD, antithyroid drugs for less than 3 months. There was RNA extracted from PBMCs, and the TCR library was made from it. This specimen belongs to a study of regulatory T cells in long-lasting Graves disease. Study-level points and caveats: Newly diagnosed Graves' patients had higher TCR diversity than persistent ones. The study found TRBV28, TRBJ1-2 and TRBJ2-5 favored in persistent disease.

To make TCR beta libraries, researchers used iRepertoire HTBI primers and Arm-PCR of CDR3 regions. In TCRdb, the multiplex PCR reads were re-called with MiXCR into one record per CDR3 protein. The sample has roughly 400,000 distinct CDR3 sequences, about 15% seen once. These records were also assigned to another study, of T cells in Graves' hyperthyroidism and ophthalmopathy. That publication notes: The study based diagnoses on clinical symptoms, serum thyroxine and TRAb, thyroid ultrasound and orbital computed tomography. A 13 V-J signature model discriminated ophthalmopathy versus stable hyperthyroidism.

The sample was peripheral blood mononuclear cells (PBMCs), taken at new diagnosis, from a patient treated with antithyroid drugs. This chain links TRBV12-3 or TRBV12-4 with TRBJ2-7; 7 bases agree with TRBD1. This clonotype was sampled from a woman aged 40 to 55 with Graves disease. The CDR3 coding sequence is TGTGCCAGCAGCCACGGGACAGAAGGTTGCGAGCAGTACTTC. It encodes CASSHGTEGCEQYF.